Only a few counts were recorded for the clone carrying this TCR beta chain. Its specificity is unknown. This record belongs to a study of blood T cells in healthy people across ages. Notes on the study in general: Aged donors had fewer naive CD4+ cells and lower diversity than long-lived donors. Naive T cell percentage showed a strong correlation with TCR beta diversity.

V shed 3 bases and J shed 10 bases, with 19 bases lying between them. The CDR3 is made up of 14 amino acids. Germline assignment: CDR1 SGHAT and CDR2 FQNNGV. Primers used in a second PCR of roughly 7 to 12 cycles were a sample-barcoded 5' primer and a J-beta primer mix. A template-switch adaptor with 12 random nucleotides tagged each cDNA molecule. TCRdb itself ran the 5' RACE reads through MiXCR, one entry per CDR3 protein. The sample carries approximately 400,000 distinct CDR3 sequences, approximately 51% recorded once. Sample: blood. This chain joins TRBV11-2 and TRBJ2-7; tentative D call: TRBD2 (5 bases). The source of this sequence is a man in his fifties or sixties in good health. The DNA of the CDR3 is TGTGCCAGCAGCTTCAGCCTCCGGGGTGGGGTCCAGTACTTC. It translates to CASSFSLRGGVQYF.